This T cell receptor (beta chain) was captured in a study of T cell repertoires in cytomegalovirus infection. Study-wide context: Epitope selection comprised recently identified HLA-C-restricted CMV epitopes and well-studied HLA-B-restricted CMV epitopes. Based on public TCR beta signatures, there were indications of CMV infection and of a matching HLA type.

The V and J ends lost 3 bases and 4 bases, in that order; junction bases with no gene match: 9. The CDR3 is 15 amino acids. Germline V gene lookup returns CDR1 DFQATT and CDR2 SNEGSKA (reference sequence). Points on this clonotype: Its antigen is still unknown.

One entry per CDR3 protein results from TCRdb running MiXCR on the reads. The sample shows approximately 1,000,000 distinct CDR3 sequences, about a third of them seen only once. The study, taken as a whole, reports: Ex vivo, HLA-C-restricted CMV-specific TCR beta clonotypes prevailed over the rest of the response. CMV carriers with the relevant HLA were identified by cumulative public TCR beta family frequency.

The sequencing here drew on cultured CD8+ T cells from PBMCs, taken from culture after CMV antigen stimulation. This rearrangement joins TRBV20-1 to TRBJ2-1, with 7 bases matching TRBD1. This sequence originates from a human donor in good health (CMV status not recorded). Some clones in this sample may be carry-over from other donors' samples. The CDR3 sequence: CSARGQTDTYNEQFF. CDR3 in DNA: TGCAGTGCTAGGGGACAGACAGATACGTACAATGAGCAGTTCTTC.